Each of the 30 T cell receptor beta chains below was sequenced from the same sample in a study of shared clonotypes between healthy human individuals. Assay used: immunoSEQ multiplex PCR; TCRdb lists only in-frame clones, some missing. The table shows some 2,000,000 clones, with 90% to 95% occurring only once. Sequencing used naive CD4+ T cells sorted from blood. Documented subset: CD45RA+ positively selected. The receptors come from a man between 18 and 29 years old in good health.

A single count supports this clone. The chain links TRBV7-3 to TRBJ2-6; no reliable D call. With 5 bases removed from V and 0 bases from J, the gap between germline ends came to 17 bases. Germline CDR1 and CDR2: SGHTA and FQGTGA. The CDR3 length is 18 residues. In DNA form, the CDR3 reads TGTGCCAGCAGCCCGCGAGTGATTCTTAACTCTGGGGCCAACGTCCTGACTTTC. Residues: CASSPRVILNSGANVLTF.

Regarding this clone: Other DNA sequences from this sample encode an identical CDR3 as well. DNA of the CDR3: TGTGCCAGCAGCCCCGGGACTAGCACAGATACGCAGTATTTT. Residues: CASSPGTSTDTQYF. V is TRBV6-5 and J is TRBJ2-3, with D perhaps matching TRBD2 (6 bases). CDR1 is MNHEY and CDR2 is SVGAGI in the germline V gene. V lost 6 bases and J lost 0, with 10 bases in between. The CDR3 has 14 residues.

Remarks on this clone: The same CDR3 can be traced to other DNA sequences in this sample. Here the CDR3 reads CASSPLGGSYEQYF. In DNA, the CDR3 is TGTGCCAGCTCCCCGTTAGGCGGTTCCTACGAGCAGTACTTC. The chain carries TRBV18 and TRBJ2-7; D unresolved. This CDR3 spans 14 amino acids. The V end was cut by 6 bases, the J end by 1 base, with 13 bases between. Germline loops: CDR1 KGHSH, CDR2 LQKENI.

The rearrangement joins TRBV7-8 to TRBJ1-1; D is undetermined. The CDR3 has 14 residues. Trimming took 5 bases from V and 1 from J, leaving 11 bases between them. Germline-derived CDR1 and CDR2 are SGHVS and FQNEAQ. The DNA for the CDR3 is TGTGCCAGCAGCCCGGCGGGTAGGAACACTGAAGCTTTCTTT. Protein: CASSPAGRNTEAFF.

In DNA, the CDR3 is TGTGCCAGCTCACCGGGACAGAGCAGGGCCGAGCAGTACTTC. The encoded protein is CASSPGQSRAEQYF. The rearrangement links TRBV18 to TRBJ2-7; 7 bases are shared with TRBD1. CDR1 and CDR2 (germline): KGHSH, LQKENI. V lost 3 bases, J lost 6 bases, and 8 bases stayed unmatched. The CDR3 runs 14 residues.

The V and J genes are TRBV5-1 and TRBJ2-4; D gene ambiguous. Per germline, CDR1 SGHRS and CDR2 YFSETQ. The CDR3 extends over 13 amino acids. The V end lost 0 bases, the J end lost 7 bases, and 8 bases lay between the germline ends. This chain's CDR3 is CASSLVPENIQYF. The CDR3 DNA is TGCGCCAGCAGCTTGGTACCGGAGAACATTCAGTACTTC.

V usage is TRBV5-1 and J usage is TRBJ2-1, with TRBD2 identical over 12 bases. Germline CDR1 reads SGHRS; CDR2 reads YFSETQ. The CDR3 sequence is 15 residues long. V shed 4 bases and J 6 bases; nucleotides not matched to a gene: 5. CDR3 in amino acids: CASSETSGSGNEQFF. The CDR3 DNA follows: TGCGCCAGCAGCGAGACTAGCGGGAGCGGCAATGAGCAGTTCTTC. Based on the CDR3 plus reference TRBV5-1 and TRBJ2-1, the full variable domain is KAGVTQTPRYLIKTRGQQVTLSCSPISGHRSVSWYQQTPGQGLQFLFEYFSETQRNKGNFPGRFSGRQFSNSRSEMNVSTLELGDSALYLCASSETSGSGNEQFFGPGTRLTVL.

The V gene is TRBV2, the J gene TRBJ2-5; D is uncertain. The CDR3 consists of 13 residues. Between the trimmed V and J ends, which lost 4 bases and 6 bases, there was a span of 12 bases. The germline V gene has CDR1 SNHLY and CDR2 FYNNEI. Here the CDR3 reads CASSGVALQTQYF. CDR3 sequence (DNA): TGTGCCAGCAGTGGGGTAGCACTCCAGACCCAGTACTTC. The variable domain in full, completed from reference TRBV2 and TRBJ2-5, reads EPEVTQTPSHQVTQMGQEVILRCVPISNHLYFYWYRQILGQKVEFLVSFYNNEISEKSEIFDDQFSVERPDGSNFTLKIRSTKLEDSAMYFCASSGVALQTQYFGPGTRLLVL.

This clone has a single count. This same CDR3 is encoded by further DNA sequences in the sample. The chain couples TRBV7-9 to TRBJ2-3; no clear D. The CDR3 sequence is 14 residues long. V lost 1 base to trimming and J lost 2 bases, with 7 bases between them. CDR1 and CDR2 (germline): SEHNR, FQNEAQ (reference sequence). The CDR3: CASSLVRDTDTQYF. The CDR3 bases are TGTGCCAGCAGCTTAGTTCGCGACACAGATACGCAGTATTTT.

A note on this clone: Germline and junction disagree at one end, which may indicate a read error. The chain recombines TRBV10-3 with TRBJ2-5, with D possibly being TRBD1 or TRBD2 (6 bases each). Germline V gene data show CDR1 as ENHRY and CDR2 as SYGVKD. The CDR3 length is 13 residues. CDR3 region: CATKAGHQETQYF. DNA for the CDR3: TGTGCCACCAAGGCGGGACACCAGGAGACCCAGTACTTC.

The V and J genes are TRBV10-3 and TRBJ2-5; no clear D. This CDR3 is 14 amino acids long. CDR1 is ENHRY, CDR2 SYGVKD, per germline. The ends were cut back, 0 bases at V and 3 bases at J, with 8 bases in the middle. The CDR3 nucleotides read TGTGCCATCAGTGAGTCGAATGCCAAAGAGACCCAGTACTTC. It is translated as CAISESNAKETQYF.

V is TRBV6-1 and J is TRBJ1-4; D is ambiguous. CDR1 and CDR2 from the germline V gene are MNHNS and SASEGT. V was cut by 4 bases and J by 0 bases, with 12 bases left in between. The CDR3 sequence is 16 residues long. In DNA, the CDR3 is TGTGCCAGCAGTGGTATAGGCCTTGCAACTAATGAAAAACTGTTTTTT. Translated: CASSGIGLATNEKLFF.

This clone was recorded once. The rearrangement joins TRBV7-9 to TRBJ2-7; D uncertain. The germline gives CDR1 SEHNR, CDR2 FQNEAQ (reference sequence). V lost 2 bases and J lost 5, with 7 bases in between. This CDR3 contains 12 residues. The CDR3 region has the DNA TGTGCCAGCAGCTTAAGGACCAACGAGCAGTACTTC. It encodes CASSLRTNEQYF.

Regarding this clone: The same CDR3 also results from other DNA sequences found in this sample. The chain carries TRBV5-1 and TRBJ2-2; 10 bases match TRBD2. CDR1 and CDR2 (germline): SGHRS, YFSETQ. The length of the CDR3 is 15 residues. V was pared by 1 base and J by 3 bases, with 0 bases of the junction left unmatched. CDR3 sequence (DNA): TGCGCCAGCAGCTTGCTAGCGGGAGACACCGGGGAGCTGTTTTTT. Translated: CASSLLAGDTGELFF.

The chain joins TRBV5-1 to TRBJ2-7; the D gene is possibly TRBD1 (6 bases). Trimming shortened V by 0 bases and J by 2 bases, and 12 bases separated the two germline ends. The CDR3 consists of 15 residues. The germline CDR1 and CDR2 sequences are SGHRS and YFSETQ. This chain's CDR3 is CASSLDPGATYEQYF. CDR3 DNA: TGCGCCAGCAGCTTGGATCCAGGGGCTACCTACGAGCAGTACTTC.

The chain has TRBV29-1 and TRBJ1-2; 10 positions agree with TRBD1. Germline values: CDR1 SQVTM, CDR2 ANQGSEA. Losses at the gene ends were 6 bases for V and 5 bases for J; bases not matched to a gene: 9. CDR3 length: 14 residues. Here the CDR3 reads CSVERQGAPYGYTF. For the CDR3, the DNA is TGCAGCGTGGAAAGACAGGGGGCGCCTTATGGCTACACCTTC.

The chain is built from TRBV2 and TRBJ1-1; D is perhaps TRBD1 (6 bases). CDR3 size: 14 residues. Trimming shortened V by 5 bases and J by 1 base, and 11 bases separated the two germline ends. Germline assignment: CDR1 SNHLY and CDR2 FYNNEI. The CDR3 is CASSPGQSNTEAFF. The CDR3 DNA reads as TGTGCCAGCAGTCCAGGACAGTCGAACACTGAAGCTTTCTTT. Full variable domain (remainder filled in from reference TRBV2 and TRBJ1-1): EPEVTQTPSHQVTQMGQEVILRCVPISNHLYFYWYRQILGQKVEFLVSFYNNEISEKSEIFDDQFSVERPDGSNFTLKIRSTKLEDSAMYFCASSPGQSNTEAFFGQGTRLTVV.

Comments on this clone: The identical CDR3 is also encoded by other nucleotide sequences in the sample. The rearrangement uses TRBV5-1 and TRBJ2-3; D gene ambiguous. The V end lost 0 bases, the J end lost 4 bases, and 9 bases lay between the germline ends. CDR1 SGHRS and CDR2 YFSETQ come from the germline V gene. The CDR3 covers 14 residues. Written as DNA, the CDR3 is TGCGCCAGCAGCTTGGGTCTGGCATCAGATACGCAGTATTTT. Translation gives CASSLGLASDTQYF.

V usage is TRBV5-1 and J usage is TRBJ1-2; a weak D match, TRBD1 (5 bases). Germline CDR1 is SGHRS and CDR2 is YFSETQ. The CDR3 sequence is 13 residues long. The V end was cut by 4 bases, the J end by 8 bases, with 15 bases between. Here the CDR3 reads CASSHGTNRGYTF. DNA for the CDR3: TGCGCCAGCAGCCACGGGACTAACAGGGGCTACACCTTC.

The rearrangement uses TRBV28 and TRBJ2-7; 10 nucleotides line up with TRBD1. The CDR3 covers 14 residues. The germline V gene has CDR1 MDHEN and CDR2 SYDVKM. J was trimmed by 2 bases and V by 7 bases; bases with no gene match: 5. DNA for the CDR3: TGTGCCAGCAACAGACAGGGGGCTCCCTACGAGCAGTACTTC. This codes for CASNRQGAPYEQYF. The full variable domain, completed using reference TRBV28 and TRBJ2-7, is DVKVTQSSRYLVKRTGEKVFLECVQDMDHENMFWYRQDPGLGLRLIYFSYDVKMKEKGDIPEGYSVSREKKERFSLILESASTNQTSMYLCASNRQGAPYEQYFGPGTRLTVT.

The rearrangement uses TRBV5-4 and TRBJ2-1; 12 bases agree with TRBD2. The trim removed 0 bases at V and 1 base at J, leaving 2 bases unmatched. In germline, CDR1 is SGHNT, CDR2 YYREEE (reference sequence). The CDR3 runs to 17 residues. CDR3 in amino acids: CASSLAGLAGSYNEQFF. The DNA of the CDR3 is TGTGCCAGCAGCTTGGCAGGACTAGCGGGATCCTACAATGAGCAGTTCTTC.

The chain couples TRBV10-3 to TRBJ1-5; 7 bases line up with TRBD1. Germline trimming cut 2 bases from V and 4 bases from J; bases unmatched to any gene: 5. Germline assignment: CDR1 ENHRY and CDR2 SYGVKD. The CDR3 loop spans 15 amino acids. The CDR3 DNA follows: TGTGCCATCAGTGAGATCGGGACAGTAAATCAGCCCCAGCATTTT. Amino acid sequence: CAISEIGTVNQPQHF.

The V call is TRBV7-8, the J call TRBJ1-6; tentative D call: TRBD1 (6 bases). Between the trimmed V and J ends, which lost 5 bases and 6 bases, there was a span of 14 bases. This CDR3 comprises 15 residues. From germline, CDR1 is SGHVS and CDR2 FQNEAQ. CDR3 coding DNA: TGTGCCAGCAGCCCCAGGGACACTAGTAATTCACCCCTCCACTTT. Its translation is CASSPRDTSNSPLHF. Supplemented by reference TRBV7-8 and TRBJ1-6, the full variable domain reads GAGVSQSPRYKVAKRGQDVALRCDPISGHVSLFWYQQALGQGPEFLTYFQNEAQLDKSGLPSDRFFAERPEGSVSTLKIQRTQQEDSAVYLCASSPRDTSNSPLHFGNGTRLTVT.

This chain links TRBV30 with TRBJ2-2, with 12 bases that match TRBD2. The trim removed 6 bases at V and 2 bases at J, leaving 4 bases unmatched. The V gene's germline CDR1 is GTSNPN and CDR2 SVGIG (reference sequence). The CDR3 consists of 15 residues. Written as DNA, the CDR3 is TGTGCCTGCCGGACTAGCGGGGACAACACCGGGGAGCTGTTTTTT. Translation gives CACRTSGDNTGELFF.

The rearrangement uses TRBV19 and TRBJ1-6, with a possible D match to TRBD1 (5 bases). Trimming removed 7 bases at V and 7 bases at J, with 14 bases between. The CDR3 loop spans 14 amino acids. Germline V gives CDR1 LNHDA, CDR2 SQIVND (reference sequence). The CDR3 loop reads CASMHTGINSPLHF. The CDR3 bases are TGTGCCAGTATGCATACAGGAATCAATTCACCCCTCCACTTT.

This clone came up once. This rearrangement joins TRBV10-2 to TRBJ1-3; D remains ambiguous. CDR1 and CDR2 from the germline V gene are WSHSY and SAAADI. The CDR3 spans 12 residues. The V end was cut by 3 bases, the J end by 4 bases, with 4 bases between. The CDR3 here is CASSEQGNTIYF. CDR3 DNA: TGCGCCAGCAGTGAACAAGGAAACACCATATATTTT.

The chain joins TRBV5-1 to TRBJ1-4; 12 bases are shared with TRBD1. V lost 4 bases to trimming and J lost 8 bases; unmatched junction nucleotides: 9. CDR1 is SGHRS and CDR2 is YFSETQ in the germline V gene. This CDR3 spans 16 amino acids. In nucleotides, the CDR3 is TGCGCCAGCAGCGTAGCGGGACAGGGGGCAAACGAAAAACTGTTTTTT. This codes for CASSVAGQGANEKLFF.

This clone was found once. The chain uses TRBV25-1 and TRBJ2-5; maybe TRBD1 (6 bases). The V and J ends lost 5 bases and 5 bases respectively, with 15 bases between them. CDR1 MGHDK and CDR2 SYGVNS come from the germline V gene. The CDR3 has 14 amino acids. For the CDR3, the DNA is TGTGCCAGCAGTATCGGACAGTTACGGGAGACCCAGTACTTC. This encodes CASSIGQLRETQYF.

About this clone: Mismatch with germline at one junction end may stem from a read error. The V and J genes are TRBV6-6 and TRBJ2-2; D is possibly TRBD1 (5 bases). This CDR3 region has 12 residues. Germline loops: CDR1 MNHNY, CDR2 SVGAGI (reference sequence). This CDR3 is CASAGNPGELFF. The CDR3 DNA sequence: TGTGCCAGTGCAGGGAACCCCGGGGAGCTGTTTTTT.

The gene calls are TRBV5-1 and TRBJ2-1, with TRBD2 matching 7 bases. The ends lost 1 base at V and 5 bases at J; junction bases unmatched: 6. Germline CDR1 reads SGHRS; CDR2 reads YFSETQ. This CDR3 comprises 15 residues. CDR3 in DNA: TGCGCCAGCAGCTTGAGCGGGAATCACGACAATGAGCAGTTCTTC. It translates to CASSLSGNHDNEQFF.